The next 22 T cell receptor beta chains were all read from a single sample in a study of T cell changes during pregnancy in multiple sclerosis. Here immunoSEQ multiplex PCR was the method, and the copy in TCRdb shows in-frame clones only, minus some. The sample shows some 79,000 clones, 90% to 95% of them seen only once. The sequencing used CD4+ T cells from peripheral blood mononuclear cells, collected in the second trimester of pregnancy. These receptors all come from a female donor with multiple sclerosis, enrolled in a pregnancy study.

This clone was seen a single time. The chain recombines TRBV6-4 with TRBJ1-6, with a tentative D call TRBD1 (5 bases). CDR3 size: 14 residues. The germline CDR1 and CDR2 sequences are MRHNA and SNTAGT. Trimming cost V 6 bases and J 5 bases, with 11 bases left between them. CDR3 residues: CASSPGTNNSPLHF. The CDR3 DNA follows: TGTGCCAGCAGCCCCGGGACTAATAATTCACCCCTCCACTTT.

The V and J genes are TRBV6-6 and TRBJ2-5; a weak D match, TRBD2 (5 bases). The CDR3 extends over 13 amino acids. CDR1 is MNHNY and CDR2 is SVGAGI in the germline V gene (reference sequence). V gave up 7 bases and J gave up 5 bases, with 14 bases separating them. In nucleotides, the CDR3 is TGTGCCAGCACTCCTGAGGGTGGGGAGACCCAGTACTTC. This gives the protein CASTPEGGETQYF.

The rearrangement joins TRBV13 to TRBJ2-7, with D unresolved. The CDR3 is made up of 15 amino acids. The V and J ends lost 0 bases and 2 bases respectively, with 11 bases between them. Germline V CDR1 and CDR2: PRHDT, FYEKMQ (reference sequence). For the CDR3, the DNA is TGTGCCAGCAGCTTAGGGGGCCAAAGTCCCTACGAGCAGTACTTC. Protein: CASSLGGQSPYEQYF.

The chain combines TRBV9 with TRBJ2-2, with 12 bases aligning to TRBD2. The CDR3 covers 18 residues. The J segment lost 4 bases and the V segment lost 3 bases, leaving 10 bases of the junction unmatched. The germline V gene encodes CDR1 SGDLS and CDR2 YYNGEE. CDR3 sequence reads: CASSAPSGGAFSTGELFF. For the CDR3, the DNA is TGTGCCAGCAGCGCCCCTAGCGGGGGGGCCTTCAGCACCGGGGAGCTGTTTTTT.

Here the CDR3 reads CASSFRRGELFF. The CDR3 DNA is TGTGCCAGCAGCTTCCGGCGGGGGGAGCTGTTTTTT. V usage is TRBV9 and J usage is TRBJ2-2; D ambiguous. Germline CDR1 is SGDLS and CDR2 is YYNGEE. The CDR3 runs 12 residues. V shed 4 bases and J shed 8 bases, with 9 bases lying between them.

The V gene is TRBV5-1, the J gene TRBJ2-1; 7 bases match TRBD2. After removal of 3 bases from V and 6 bases from J, the junction contained 15 bases not matched to a gene. Germline V gene data show CDR1 as SGHRS and CDR2 as YFSETQ. The CDR3 covers 17 residues. The CDR3 loop reads CASSSPPPLAESNEQFF. The CDR3 nucleotides read TGCGCCAGCAGCTCCCCGCCCCCCCTAGCGGAGAGCAATGAGCAGTTCTTC.

The genes are TRBV14 and TRBJ2-1; 8 bases are a match to TRBD2. Trimming at V came to 0 bases and at J to 7 bases, leaving 17 bases not matched to a gene. Per the germline V gene, CDR1 is SGHDN and CDR2 is FVKESK. The CDR3 is made up of 19 amino acids. The CDR3 region is CASSQDFRTGGLIYNEQFF. In nucleotides, the CDR3 is TGTGCCAGCAGCCAAGATTTTAGGACGGGAGGGTTGATTTATAATGAGCAGTTCTTC.

This sequence joins TRBV29-1 and TRBJ1-3, with TRBD1 matching over 7 bases. The germline V gene has CDR1 SQVTM and CDR2 ANQGSEA. The CDR3 has 14 amino acids. V lost 1 base to trimming and J lost 2 bases; unmatched junction nucleotides: 2. Written as DNA, the CDR3 is TGCAGCGTTGAAGCCACAGGGGCTGGAAACACCATATATTTT. This codes for CSVEATGAGNTIYF.

This chain connects TRBV7-6 to TRBJ1-4, with TRBD1 matching 8 bases. J lost 8 bases, V lost 4 bases, and 6 bases had no gene match. This CDR3 region has 14 residues. Per the germline V gene, CDR1 is SGHVS and CDR2 is FNYEAQ. CDR3 sequence: CASSWGQEREKLFF. The CDR3 DNA is TGTGCCAGCAGCTGGGGACAGGAAAGGGAAAAACTGTTTTTT.

The V and J genes are TRBV7-2 and TRBJ2-3; TRBD2 matches at 13 bases. CDR1 is SGHTA, CDR2 FQGNSA, per germline. V was pared by 5 bases and J by 14 bases, with 7 bases of the junction left unmatched. The CDR3 has 13 residues. The CDR3 loop reads CASSPGLAGVRYF. As DNA, the CDR3 is TGTGCCAGCAGCCCAGGACTAGCGGGGGTTCGGTATTTT.

This chain links TRBV7-9 with TRBJ1-5; no reliable D call. Germline CDR1 is SEHNR and CDR2 is FQNEAQ (reference sequence). This CDR3 has 14 residues. The V gene lost 8 bases and the J gene lost 0 bases, with 11 bases spanning the gap. The CDR3 DNA sequence: TGTGCCAGCTCCTCCGACTATAGCAATCAGCCCCAGCATTTT. This translates into CASSSDYSNQPQHF.

This clone was seen once. The chain employs TRBV29-1 and TRBJ2-1, with 13 bases lining up with TRBD2. Germline-derived CDR1 and CDR2 are SQVTM and ANQGSEA. The J segment lost 10 bases and the V segment lost 0 bases, leaving 18 bases of the junction unmatched. This CDR3 has 19 amino acids. CDR3 bases: TGCAGCGTTGAAGATCTAGCCGTTCGAGTGGGACTAGCGGGGTCCGAGCAGTTCTTC. Translation: CSVEDLAVRVGLAGSEQFF.

The gene calls are TRBV7-6 and TRBJ2-1; TRBD2 agrees at 13 bases. Germline CDR1 and CDR2: SGHVS and FNYEAQ. The V segment lost 4 bases and the J segment 13 bases; nucleotides outside the gene matches: 7. The CDR3 is 14 residues long. The CDR3 loop is CASSSSTSGRAQFF. The CDR3 nucleotides are TGTGCCAGCAGCTCATCAACTAGCGGGAGGGCCCAGTTCTTC.

This clone is a singleton in its sample. The rearrangement links TRBV4-1 to TRBJ1-2; D is possibly TRBD1 (5 bases). Germline assignment: CDR1 MGHRA and CDR2 YSYEKL. The CDR3 runs 15 residues. V lost 4 bases and J 7 bases, leaving 19 bases between the germline ends. The CDR3 is CASSLLGQGSSGYTF. DNA for the CDR3: TGCGCCAGCAGCCTCCTCGGGCAGGGATCGTCTGGCTACACCTTC.

V and J are TRBV7-2 and TRBJ2-5, with TRBD2 as a possible D gene (5 bases). The ends were cut back, 4 bases at V and 5 bases at J, with 11 bases in the middle. This CDR3 comprises 13 residues. The germline CDR1 and CDR2 sequences are SGHTA and FQGNSA. The CDR3 DNA sequence: TGTGCCAGCAGCTCCGGGGTTGGGGAGACCCAGTACTTC. Its protein product is CASSSGVGETQYF.

This chain uses TRBV7-2 with TRBJ1-5, with D unclear. This CDR3 region has 15 residues. The V gene lost 4 bases and the J gene lost 0 bases, with 10 bases spanning the gap. Germline CDR1 and CDR2: SGHTA and FQGNSA. The CDR3 region is CASSYEADSNQPQHF. CDR3 nucleotide sequence: TGTGCCAGCAGCTATGAAGCGGATAGCAATCAGCCCCAGCATTTT.

CDR3 sequence: CASSGQRDTQYF. CDR3 sequence (DNA): TGTGCCAGCAGTGGGCAACGAGATACGCAGTATTTT. The V call is TRBV2, the J call TRBJ2-3; D is undetermined. Germline loops: CDR1 SNHLY, CDR2 FYNNEI. Trimming pared 4 bases from V and 5 bases from J, leaving 7 bases between. This CDR3 is built from 12 residues.

The chain couples TRBV6-5 to TRBJ1-2; TRBD1 matches at 7 bases. The CDR3 sequence is 14 residues long. The germline gives CDR1 MNHEY, CDR2 SVGAGI. J was trimmed by 4 bases and V by 6 bases; bases with no gene match: 8. The CDR3 region is CASRGTDGIYGYTF. Written as DNA, the CDR3 is TGTGCCAGCAGGGGGACAGATGGAATCTATGGCTACACCTTC.

The chain employs TRBV6-1 and TRBJ2-4; D perhaps matches TRBD2 (6 bases). CDR3 length: 15 residues. Trimming shortened V by 4 bases and J by 0 bases, and 10 bases separated the two germline ends. The germline V gene has CDR1 MNHNS and CDR2 SASEGT. The CDR3 region is CASSAGDLAKNIQYF. CDR3 DNA sequence: TGTGCCAGCAGTGCGGGGGATCTAGCCAAAAACATTCAGTACTTC.

This chain joins TRBV30 and TRBJ1-6; weak D call: TRBD1 (5 bases). Between the trimmed V and J ends, which lost 5 bases and 11 bases, there was a span of 10 bases. CDR1 is GTSNPN and CDR2 is SVGIG in the germline V gene (reference sequence). The CDR3 spans 11 residues. The CDR3, as DNA: TGTGCCTGGGCAGGGAGGACACCCCTCCACTTT. Translation: CAWAGRTPLHF.

The chain carries TRBV4-1 and TRBJ2-2, with TRBD1 matching over 7 bases. Germline V gives CDR1 MGHRA, CDR2 YSYEKL. The CDR3 has 16 amino acids. The ends lost 0 bases at V and 6 bases at J; junction bases unmatched: 7. In nucleotides, the CDR3 is TGCGCCAGCAGCCAAGAGCTGACAGGGCGAGCCGGGGAGCTGTTTTTT. This encodes CASSQELTGRAGELFF.

The V gene is TRBV5-4, the J gene TRBJ2-1; tentatively, D is TRBD1 (6 bases). V was cut by 0 bases and J by 4 bases, with 11 bases left in between. CDR1 is SGHNT and CDR2 is YYREEE in the germline V gene (reference sequence). This CDR3 is 15 amino acids long. Here the CDR3 DNA reads TGTGCCAGCAGCTTGGAAGTTAGGGGGTACAATGAGCAGTTCTTC. Encoded protein: CASSLEVRGYNEQFF.